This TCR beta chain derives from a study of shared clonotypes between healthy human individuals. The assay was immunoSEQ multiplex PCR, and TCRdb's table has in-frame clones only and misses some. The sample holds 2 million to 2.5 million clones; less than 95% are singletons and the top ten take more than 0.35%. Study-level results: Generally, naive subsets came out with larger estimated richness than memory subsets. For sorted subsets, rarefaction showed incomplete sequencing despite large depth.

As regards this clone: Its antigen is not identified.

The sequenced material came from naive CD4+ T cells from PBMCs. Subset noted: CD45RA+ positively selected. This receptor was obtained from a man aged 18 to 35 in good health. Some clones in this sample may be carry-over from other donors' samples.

This chain's CDR3 is CASREGRPTDTQYF. The CDR3 bases are TGCGCCAGCAGGGAGGGCAGACCCACAGATACGCAGTATTTT. This rearrangement joins TRBV5-1 to TRBJ2-3; possibly TRBD2 for D (6 bases). The CDR3 is 14 amino acids. The V end lost 5 bases, the J end lost 2 bases, and 12 bases lay between the germline ends. Germline CDR1 reads SGHRS; CDR2 reads YFSETQ.